This T cell receptor beta chain appears in the sequencing data of a study of beta chain features in type 1 diabetes. The study, taken as a whole, reports: Type 1 diabetes patients showed a moderate but significant shortening of TCRB CDR3s in all four CD4+ subsets. Healthy donors had naive, central memory and Treg TCRB repertoires that appeared less similar than those seen among patients. The study found fewer insertions and more deletions at VDJ junctions in type 1 diabetes patients.

All sorted populations exceeded 95% purity. Regarding this clone: Its antigen is unidentified. With a far larger clone one base away, a read error is the likely cause.

Expressed TCRB transcripts were sequenced after all isolated RNA was converted to cDNA. Method: immunoSEQ multiplex PCR; TCRdb's copy keeps in-frame clones and lacks some. The table shows 95,000 to 150,000 clones, with around 15% occurring only once. Trimming pared 5 bases from V and 3 bases from J, leaving 0 bases between. Germline V gene sequence: CDR1 SNHLY, CDR2 FYNNEI. This CDR3 region has 10 residues. Sample: central memory CD4+ T cells from blood. V gene TRBV2 combines with J gene TRBJ2-3; no clear D gene. This clonotype was obtained from a man aged 18 to 30 with type 1 diabetes. The CDR3 nucleotides read TGTGCCAGCAGTACAGATACGCAGTATTTT. Translating it yields CASSTDTQYF.